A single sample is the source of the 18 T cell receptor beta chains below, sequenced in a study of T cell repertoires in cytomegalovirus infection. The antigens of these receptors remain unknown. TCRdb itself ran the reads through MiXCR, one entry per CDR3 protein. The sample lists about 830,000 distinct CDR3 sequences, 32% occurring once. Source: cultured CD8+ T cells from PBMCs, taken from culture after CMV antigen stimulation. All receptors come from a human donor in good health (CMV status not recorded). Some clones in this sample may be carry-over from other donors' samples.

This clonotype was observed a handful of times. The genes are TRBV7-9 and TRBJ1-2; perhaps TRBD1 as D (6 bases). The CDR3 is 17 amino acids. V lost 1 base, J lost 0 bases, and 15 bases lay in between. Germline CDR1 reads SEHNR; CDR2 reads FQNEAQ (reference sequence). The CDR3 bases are TGTGCCAGCAGCTTAGAGTGGACAGAATTAGCTAACTATGGCTACACCTTC. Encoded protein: CASSLEWTELANYGYTF.

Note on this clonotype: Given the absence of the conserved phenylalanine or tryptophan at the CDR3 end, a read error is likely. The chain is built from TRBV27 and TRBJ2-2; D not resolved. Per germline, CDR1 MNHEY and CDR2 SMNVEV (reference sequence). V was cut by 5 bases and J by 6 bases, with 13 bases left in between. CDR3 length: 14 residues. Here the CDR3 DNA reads TGTGCCAGCAGTCCCCACGCCCCACCCGGGGAGCTGTTTCTT. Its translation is CASSPHAPPGELFL.

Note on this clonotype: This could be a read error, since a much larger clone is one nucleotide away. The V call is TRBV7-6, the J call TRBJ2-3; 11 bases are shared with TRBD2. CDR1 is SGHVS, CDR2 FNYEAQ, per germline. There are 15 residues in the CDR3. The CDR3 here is CASTGTSGWEDMQYF. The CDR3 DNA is TGTGCCAGCACTGGGACTAGCGGCTGGGAAGATATGCAGTATTTT.

The CDR3, as DNA: TGTGCCAGCAGCTCCGACACCGGGACTAGCCCCTACGAGCAGTACGTC. Translated, it gives CASSSDTGTSPYEQYV. The chain employs TRBV7-9 and TRBJ2-7; 9 nucleotides line up with TRBD2. CDR1 is SEHNR, CDR2 FQNEAQ, per germline (reference sequence). CDR3 length equals 16 residues. V lost 4 bases, J lost 2 bases, and 9 bases stayed unmatched.

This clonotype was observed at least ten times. The CDR3 loop is CASSSPVLPTYGYTF. The CDR3 nucleotides are TGTGCCAGCAGCTCCCCCGTATTACCCACTTATGGCTACACCTTC. The rearrangement joins TRBV5-4 to TRBJ1-2; D gene uncertain. V was pared by 3 bases and J by 5 bases, with 17 bases between. The CDR3 contains 15 residues. Germline loops: CDR1 SGHNT, CDR2 YYREEE (reference sequence).

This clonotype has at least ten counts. CDR3 protein: CASSLEAGGRTDTQYF. CDR3 bases: TGTGCCAGCAGCTTAGAGGCAGGGGGCAGAACAGATACGCAGTATTTT. This chain uses TRBV7-6 with TRBJ2-3; TRBD1 agrees at 8 bases. CDR3 size: 16 residues. V was pared by 1 base and J by 3 bases, with 6 bases of the junction left unmatched. Per germline, CDR1 SGHVS and CDR2 FNYEAQ. The whole variable domain, remainder taken from reference TRBV7-6 and TRBJ2-3, is GAGVSQSPRYKVTKRGQDVALRCDPISGHVSLYWYRQALGQGPEFLTYFNYEAQQDKSGLPNDRFSAERPEGSISTLTIQRTEQRDSAMYRCASSLEAGGRTDTQYFGPGTRLTVL.

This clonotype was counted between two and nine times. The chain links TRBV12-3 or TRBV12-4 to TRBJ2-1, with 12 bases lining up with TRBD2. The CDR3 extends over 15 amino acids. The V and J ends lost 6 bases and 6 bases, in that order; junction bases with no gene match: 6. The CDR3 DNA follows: TGTGCCAGCAGGGAACTAGCGGGGGGTGCCAATGAGCAGTTCTTC. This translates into CASRELAGGANEQFF.

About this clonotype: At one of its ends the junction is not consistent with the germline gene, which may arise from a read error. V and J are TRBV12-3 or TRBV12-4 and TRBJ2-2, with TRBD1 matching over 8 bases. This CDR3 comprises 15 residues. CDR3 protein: CASSRTGGNTRELFF. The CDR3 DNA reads TGTGCCAGCAGCCGTACAGGGGGGAACACCAGGGAGCTGTTTTTT.

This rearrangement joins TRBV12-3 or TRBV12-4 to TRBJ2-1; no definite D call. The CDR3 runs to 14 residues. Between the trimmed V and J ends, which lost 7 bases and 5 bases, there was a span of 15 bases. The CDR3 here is CASTESEPHNEQFF. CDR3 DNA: TGTGCCAGCACCGAAAGCGAGCCCCACAATGAGCAGTTCTTC.

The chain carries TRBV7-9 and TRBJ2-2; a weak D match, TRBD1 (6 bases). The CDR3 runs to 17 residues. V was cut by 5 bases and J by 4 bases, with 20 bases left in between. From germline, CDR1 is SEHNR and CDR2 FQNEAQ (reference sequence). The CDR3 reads CASSPTGRRGITGELFF. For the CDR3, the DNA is TGTGCCAGCAGCCCAACAGGGAGAAGAGGGATCACCGGGGAGCTGTTTTTT.

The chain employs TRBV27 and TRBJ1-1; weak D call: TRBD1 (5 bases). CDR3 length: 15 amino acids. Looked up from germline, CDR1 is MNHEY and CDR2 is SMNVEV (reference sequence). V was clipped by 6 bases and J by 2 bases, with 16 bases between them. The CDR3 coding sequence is TGTGCCAGCAGCAGCGCCCAGGGAATAAACACTGAAGCTTTCTTT. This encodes CASSSAQGINTEAFF.

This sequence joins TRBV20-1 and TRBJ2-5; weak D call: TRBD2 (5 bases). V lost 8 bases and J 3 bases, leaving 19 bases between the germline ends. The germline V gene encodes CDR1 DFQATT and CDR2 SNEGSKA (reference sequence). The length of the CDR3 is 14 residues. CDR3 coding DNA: TGCAGTTTGACCCCCGGAGGCCAAGAAGAGACCCAGTACTTC. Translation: CSLTPGGQEETQYF.

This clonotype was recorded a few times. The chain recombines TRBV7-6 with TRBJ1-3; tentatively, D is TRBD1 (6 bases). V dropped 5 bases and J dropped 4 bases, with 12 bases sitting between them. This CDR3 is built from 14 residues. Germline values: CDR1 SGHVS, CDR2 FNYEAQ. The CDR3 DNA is TGTGCCAGCAGCCCGGACAGTCTCGGAAACACCATATATTTT. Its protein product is CASSPDSLGNTIYF. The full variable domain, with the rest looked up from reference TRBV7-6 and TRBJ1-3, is GAGVSQSPRYKVTKRGQDVALRCDPISGHVSLYWYRQALGQGPEFLTYFNYEAQQDKSGLPNDRFSAERPEGSISTLTIQRTEQRDSAMYRCASSPDSLGNTIYFGEGSWLTVV.

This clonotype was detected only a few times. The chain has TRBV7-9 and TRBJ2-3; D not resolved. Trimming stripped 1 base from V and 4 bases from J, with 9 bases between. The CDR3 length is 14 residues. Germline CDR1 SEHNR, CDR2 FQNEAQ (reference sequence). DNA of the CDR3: TGTGCCAGCAGCTTAGTGTGGTCGGCAGATACGCAGTATTTT. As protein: CASSLVWSADTQYF.

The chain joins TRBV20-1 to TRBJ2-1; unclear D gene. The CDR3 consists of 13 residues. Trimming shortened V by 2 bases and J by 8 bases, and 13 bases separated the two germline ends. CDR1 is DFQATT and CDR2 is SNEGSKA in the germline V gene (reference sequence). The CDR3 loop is CSARSGLGDEQFF. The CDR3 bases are TGCAGTGCTAGATCGGGTTTGGGTGATGAGCAGTTCTTC.

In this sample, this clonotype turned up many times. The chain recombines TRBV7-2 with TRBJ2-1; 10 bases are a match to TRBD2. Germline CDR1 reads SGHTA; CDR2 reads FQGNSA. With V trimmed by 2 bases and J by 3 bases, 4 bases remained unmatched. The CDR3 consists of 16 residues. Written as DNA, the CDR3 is TGTGCCAGCAGCTTAAGCGGGGGGGCCTTCTACAATGAGCAGTTCTTC. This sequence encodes CASSLSGGAFYNEQFF.

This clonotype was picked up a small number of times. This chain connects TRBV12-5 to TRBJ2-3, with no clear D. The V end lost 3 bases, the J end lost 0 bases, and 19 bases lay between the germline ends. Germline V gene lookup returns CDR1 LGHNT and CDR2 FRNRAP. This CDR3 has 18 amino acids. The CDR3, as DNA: TGTGCTAGTGGTTTTACCGATAGAGACTGGGGTAGCACAGATACGCAGTATTTT. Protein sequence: CASGFTDRDWGSTDTQYF.

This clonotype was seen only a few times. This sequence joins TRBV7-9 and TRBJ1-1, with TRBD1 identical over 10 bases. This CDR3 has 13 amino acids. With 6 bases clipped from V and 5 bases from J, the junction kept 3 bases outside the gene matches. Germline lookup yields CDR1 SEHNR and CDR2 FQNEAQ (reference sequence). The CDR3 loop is CASRTGGTTEAFF. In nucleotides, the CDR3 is TGTGCCAGCAGGACAGGGGGCACAACTGAAGCTTTCTTT.